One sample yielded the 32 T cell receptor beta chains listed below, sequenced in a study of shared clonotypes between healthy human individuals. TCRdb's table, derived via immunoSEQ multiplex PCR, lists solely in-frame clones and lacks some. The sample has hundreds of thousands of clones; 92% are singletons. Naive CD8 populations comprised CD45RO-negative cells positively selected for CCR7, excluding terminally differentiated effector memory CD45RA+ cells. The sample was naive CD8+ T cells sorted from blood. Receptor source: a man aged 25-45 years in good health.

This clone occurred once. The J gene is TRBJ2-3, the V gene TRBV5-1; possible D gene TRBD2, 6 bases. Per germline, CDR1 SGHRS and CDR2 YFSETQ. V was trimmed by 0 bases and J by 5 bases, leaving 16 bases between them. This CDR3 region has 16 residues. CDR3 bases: TGCGCCAGCAGCTTGGTGTTCGTGGGGGAGGTAGATACGCAGTATTTT. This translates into CASSLVFVGEVDTQYF. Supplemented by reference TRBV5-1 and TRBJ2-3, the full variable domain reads KAGVTQTPRYLIKTRGQQVTLSCSPISGHRSVSWYQQTPGQGLQFLFEYFSETQRNKGNFPGRFSGRQFSNSRSEMNVSTLELGDSALYLCASSLVFVGEVDTQYFGPGTRLTVL.

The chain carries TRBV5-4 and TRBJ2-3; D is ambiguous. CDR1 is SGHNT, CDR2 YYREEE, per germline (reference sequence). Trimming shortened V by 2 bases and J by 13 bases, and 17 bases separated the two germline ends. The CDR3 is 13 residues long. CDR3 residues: CASSLGAPHWEYF. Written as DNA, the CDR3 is TGTGCCAGCAGCTTAGGTGCGCCCCACTGGGAGTATTTT.

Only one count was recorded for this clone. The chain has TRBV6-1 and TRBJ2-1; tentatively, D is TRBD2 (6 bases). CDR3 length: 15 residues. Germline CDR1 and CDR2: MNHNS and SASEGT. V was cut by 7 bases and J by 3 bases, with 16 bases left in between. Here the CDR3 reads CASMAETSHYNEQFF. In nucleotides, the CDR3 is TGTGCCAGCATGGCAGAGACTAGTCACTACAATGAGCAGTTCTTC.

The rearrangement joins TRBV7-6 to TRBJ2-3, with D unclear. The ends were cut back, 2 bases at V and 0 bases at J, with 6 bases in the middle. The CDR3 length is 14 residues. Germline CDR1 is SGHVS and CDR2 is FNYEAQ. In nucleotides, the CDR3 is TGTGCCAGCAGCTTATCTTCTAGCACAGATACGCAGTATTTT. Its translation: CASSLSSSTDTQYF.

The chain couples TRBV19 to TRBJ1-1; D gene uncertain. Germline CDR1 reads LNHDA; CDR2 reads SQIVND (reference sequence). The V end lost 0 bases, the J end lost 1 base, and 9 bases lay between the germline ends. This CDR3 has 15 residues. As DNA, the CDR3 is TGTGCCAGTAGTATAGATTGGCGGGCGAACACTGAAGCTTTCTTT. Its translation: CASSIDWRANTEAFF. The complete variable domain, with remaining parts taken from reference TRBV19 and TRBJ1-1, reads DGGITQSPKYLFRKEGQNVTLSCEQNLNHDAMYWYRQDPGQGLRLIYYSQIVNDFQKGDIAEGYSVSREKKESFPLTVTSAQKNPTAFYLCASSIDWRANTEAFFGQGTRLTVV.

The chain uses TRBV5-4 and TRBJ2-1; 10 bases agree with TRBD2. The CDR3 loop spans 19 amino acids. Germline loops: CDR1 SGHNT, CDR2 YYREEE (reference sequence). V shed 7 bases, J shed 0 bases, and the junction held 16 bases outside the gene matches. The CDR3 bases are TGTGCCAGCTTCCAGGTCCTAGCGGGAGAGGGCGGCTCCTACAATGAGCAGTTCTTC. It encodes CASFQVLAGEGGSYNEQFF.

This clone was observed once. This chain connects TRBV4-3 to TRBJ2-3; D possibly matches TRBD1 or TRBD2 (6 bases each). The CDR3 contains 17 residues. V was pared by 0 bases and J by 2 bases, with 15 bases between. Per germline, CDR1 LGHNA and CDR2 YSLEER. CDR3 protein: CASSQDSPGAPTDTQYF. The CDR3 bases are TGCGCCAGCAGCCAAGATTCCCCGGGGGCGCCCACAGATACGCAGTATTTT.

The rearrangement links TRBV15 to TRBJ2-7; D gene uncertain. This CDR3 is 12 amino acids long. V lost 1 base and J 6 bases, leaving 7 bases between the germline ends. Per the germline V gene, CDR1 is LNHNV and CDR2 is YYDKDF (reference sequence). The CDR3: CATSRGPLEQYF. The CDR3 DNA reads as TGTGCCACCAGCAGAGGCCCCCTCGAGCAGTACTTC.

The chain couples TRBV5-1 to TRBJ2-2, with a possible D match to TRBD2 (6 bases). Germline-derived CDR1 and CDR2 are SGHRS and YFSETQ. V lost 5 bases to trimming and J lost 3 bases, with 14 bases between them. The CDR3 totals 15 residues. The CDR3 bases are TGCGCCAGCAGTCAGGCCGGGACTGACACCGGGGAGCTGTTTTTT. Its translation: CASSQAGTDTGELFF.

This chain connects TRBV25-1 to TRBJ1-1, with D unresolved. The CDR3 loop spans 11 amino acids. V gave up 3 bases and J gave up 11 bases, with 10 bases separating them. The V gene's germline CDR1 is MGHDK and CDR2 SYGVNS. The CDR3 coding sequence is TGTGCCAGCAGTGACACCCAAGGGGCTTTCTTT. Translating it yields CASSDTQGAFF. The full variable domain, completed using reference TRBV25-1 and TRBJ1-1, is EADIYQTPRYLVIGTGKKITLECSQTMGHDKMYWYQQDPGMELHLIHYSYGVNSTEKGDLSSESTVSRIRTEHFPLTLESARPSHTSQYLCASSDTQGAFFGQGTRLTVV.

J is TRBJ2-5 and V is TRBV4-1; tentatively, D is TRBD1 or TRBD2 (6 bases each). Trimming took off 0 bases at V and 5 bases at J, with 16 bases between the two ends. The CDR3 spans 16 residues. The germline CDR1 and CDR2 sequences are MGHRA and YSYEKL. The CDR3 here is CASSQDPPGARETQYF. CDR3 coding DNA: TGCGCCAGCAGCCAAGATCCGCCGGGGGCGAGGGAGACCCAGTACTTC.

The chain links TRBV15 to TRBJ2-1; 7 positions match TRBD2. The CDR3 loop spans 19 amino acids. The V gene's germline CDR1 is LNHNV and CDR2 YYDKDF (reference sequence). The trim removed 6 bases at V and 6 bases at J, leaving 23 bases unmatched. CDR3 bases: TGTGCCACCAGAACCGAGCGGGAAGCTTTAGGGAGACTTGGCAATGAGCAGTTCTTC. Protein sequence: CATRTEREALGRLGNEQFF.

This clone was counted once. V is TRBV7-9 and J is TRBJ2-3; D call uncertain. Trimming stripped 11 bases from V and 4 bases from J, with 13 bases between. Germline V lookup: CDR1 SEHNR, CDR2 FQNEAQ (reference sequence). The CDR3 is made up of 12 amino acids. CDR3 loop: CAGRNEADTQYF. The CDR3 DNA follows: TGTGCCGGTCGAAATGAGGCAGATACGCAGTATTTT.

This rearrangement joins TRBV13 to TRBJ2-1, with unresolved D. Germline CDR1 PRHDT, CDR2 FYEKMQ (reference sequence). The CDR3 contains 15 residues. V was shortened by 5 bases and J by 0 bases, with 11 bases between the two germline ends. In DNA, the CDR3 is TGTGCCAGCAGCCCAACCGAAAGCTCCTACAATGAGCAGTTCTTC. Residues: CASSPTESSYNEQFF.

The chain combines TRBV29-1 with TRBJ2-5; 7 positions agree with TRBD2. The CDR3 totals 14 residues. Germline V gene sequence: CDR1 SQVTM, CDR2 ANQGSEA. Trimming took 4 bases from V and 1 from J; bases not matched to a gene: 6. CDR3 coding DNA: TGCAGCGTTGCTAAGCGGGACGTCCAAGAGACCCAGTACTTC. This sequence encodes CSVAKRDVQETQYF.

CDR3: CASSQERTSGRYEQYF. CDR3 nucleotide sequence: TGCGCCAGCAGCCAAGAGCGGACTAGCGGGAGGTACGAGCAGTACTTC. The gene calls are TRBV4-1 and TRBJ2-7, with 14 bases matching TRBD2. With 0 bases clipped from V and 4 bases from J, the junction kept 2 bases outside the gene matches. There are 16 residues in the CDR3. CDR1 and CDR2 from the germline V gene are MGHRA and YSYEKL.

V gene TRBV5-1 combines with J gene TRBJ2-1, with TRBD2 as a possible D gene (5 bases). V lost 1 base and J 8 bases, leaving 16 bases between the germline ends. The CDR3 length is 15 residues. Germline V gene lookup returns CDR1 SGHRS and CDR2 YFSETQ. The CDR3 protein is CASSLSPAGFDEQFF. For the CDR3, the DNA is TGCGCCAGCAGCTTGAGCCCCGCGGGTTTCGATGAGCAGTTCTTC. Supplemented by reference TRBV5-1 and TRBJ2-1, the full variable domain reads KAGVTQTPRYLIKTRGQQVTLSCSPISGHRSVSWYQQTPGQGLQFLFEYFSETQRNKGNFPGRFSGRQFSNSRSEMNVSTLELGDSALYLCASSLSPAGFDEQFFGPGTRLTVL.

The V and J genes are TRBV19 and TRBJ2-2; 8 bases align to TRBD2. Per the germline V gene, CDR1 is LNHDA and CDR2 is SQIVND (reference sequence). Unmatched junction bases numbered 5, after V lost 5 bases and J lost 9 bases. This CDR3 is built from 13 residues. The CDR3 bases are TGTGCCAGTAGTGTAGCGGGAAACCGGGAGCTGTTTTTT. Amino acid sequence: CASSVAGNRELFF.

The CDR3 DNA reads as TGTGCCAGCGAGGAGGGGGCCGGCACAGATACGCAGTATTTT. Protein product: CASEEGAGTDTQYF. The chain carries TRBV18 and TRBJ2-3; the D gene is possibly TRBD1 (7 bases). The CDR3 covers 14 residues. The germline V gene encodes CDR1 KGHSH and CDR2 LQKENI. The V end lost 8 bases, the J end lost 1 base, and 13 bases lay between the germline ends.

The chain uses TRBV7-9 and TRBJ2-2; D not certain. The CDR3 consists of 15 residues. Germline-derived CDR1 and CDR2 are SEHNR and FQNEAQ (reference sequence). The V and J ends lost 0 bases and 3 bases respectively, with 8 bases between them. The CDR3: CASSLARSYTGELFF. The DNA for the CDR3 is TGTGCCAGCAGCTTAGCGCGAAGCTACACCGGGGAGCTGTTTTTT.

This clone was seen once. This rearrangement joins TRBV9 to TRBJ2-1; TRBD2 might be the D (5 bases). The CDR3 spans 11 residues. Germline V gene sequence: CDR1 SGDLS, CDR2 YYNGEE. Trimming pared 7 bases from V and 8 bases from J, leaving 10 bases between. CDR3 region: CASGSTDEQFF. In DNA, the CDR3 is TGTGCCAGCGGGAGCACGGATGAGCAGTTCTTC.

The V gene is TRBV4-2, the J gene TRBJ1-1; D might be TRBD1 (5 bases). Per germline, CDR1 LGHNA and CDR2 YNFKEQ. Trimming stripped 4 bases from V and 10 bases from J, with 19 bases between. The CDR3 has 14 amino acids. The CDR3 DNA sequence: TGTGCCAGCAGCCCCGAGGGGACGGGGTTCGGAGCTTTCTTT. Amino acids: CASSPEGTGFGAFF.

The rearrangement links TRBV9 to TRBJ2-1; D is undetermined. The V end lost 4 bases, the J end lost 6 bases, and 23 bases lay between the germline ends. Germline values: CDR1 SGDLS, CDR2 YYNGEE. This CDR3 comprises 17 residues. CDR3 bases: TGTGCCAGCAGCCCCTCAGTGGCACCCCTAGGCGGCAATGAGCAGTTCTTC. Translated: CASSPSVAPLGGNEQFF.

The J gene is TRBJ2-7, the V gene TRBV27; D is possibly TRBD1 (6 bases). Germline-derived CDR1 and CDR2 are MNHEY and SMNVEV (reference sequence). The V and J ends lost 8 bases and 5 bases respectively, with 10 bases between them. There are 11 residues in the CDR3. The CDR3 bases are TGTGCCAGCGAACAGGGCAACGAGCAGTACTTC. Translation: CASEQGNEQYF.

The CDR3 nucleotides read TGTGCCAGCAGCGTTGATAGGTTAAGAGGGGATACCTACGAGCAGTACTTC. This codes for CASSVDRLRGDTYEQYF. This rearrangement joins TRBV11-2 to TRBJ2-7; perhaps D is TRBD1 or TRBD2 (5 bases each). The CDR3 length is 17 residues. CDR1 SGHAT and CDR2 FQNNGV come from the germline V gene. The ends were cut back, 5 bases at V and 2 bases at J, with 22 bases in the middle.

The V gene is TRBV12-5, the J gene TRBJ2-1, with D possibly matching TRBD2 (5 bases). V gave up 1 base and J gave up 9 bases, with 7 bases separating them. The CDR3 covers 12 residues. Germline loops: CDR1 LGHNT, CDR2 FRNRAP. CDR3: CASGLGGREQFF. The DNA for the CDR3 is TGTGCTAGTGGTTTGGGAGGGCGTGAGCAGTTCTTC.

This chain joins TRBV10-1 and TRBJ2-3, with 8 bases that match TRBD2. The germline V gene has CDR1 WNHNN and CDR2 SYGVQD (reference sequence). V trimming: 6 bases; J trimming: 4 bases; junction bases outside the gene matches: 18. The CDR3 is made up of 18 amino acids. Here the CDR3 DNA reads TGCGCCAGCAGCGATCGAGTAGGAGCGGGAGCTGACGCAGATACGCAGTATTTT. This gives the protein CASSDRVGAGADADTQYF.

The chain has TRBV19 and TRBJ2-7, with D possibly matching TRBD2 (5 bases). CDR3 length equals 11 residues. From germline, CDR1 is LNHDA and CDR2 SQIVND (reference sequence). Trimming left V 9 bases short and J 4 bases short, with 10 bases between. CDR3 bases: TGTGCCAGCGGACTTGGGTACGAGCAGTACTTC. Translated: CASGLGYEQYF.

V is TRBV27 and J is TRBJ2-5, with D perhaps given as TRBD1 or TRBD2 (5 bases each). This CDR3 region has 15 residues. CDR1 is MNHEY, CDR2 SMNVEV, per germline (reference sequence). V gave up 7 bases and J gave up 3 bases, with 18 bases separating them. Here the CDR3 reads CASTSRDGKKETQYF. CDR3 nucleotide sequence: TGTGCCAGCACCTCCCGGGACGGGAAGAAAGAGACCCAGTACTTC.

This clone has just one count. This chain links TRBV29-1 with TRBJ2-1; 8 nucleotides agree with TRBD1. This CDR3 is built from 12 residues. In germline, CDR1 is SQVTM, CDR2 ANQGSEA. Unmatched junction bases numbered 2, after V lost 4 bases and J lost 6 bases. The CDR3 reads CSVATGVNEQFF. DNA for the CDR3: TGCAGCGTTGCGACAGGGGTCAATGAGCAGTTCTTC.

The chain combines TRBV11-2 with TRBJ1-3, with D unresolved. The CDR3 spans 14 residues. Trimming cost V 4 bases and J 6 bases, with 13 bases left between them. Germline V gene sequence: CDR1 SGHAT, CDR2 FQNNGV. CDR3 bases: TGTGCCAGCAGCTACCGGGGTGGAGAAAACACCATATATTTT. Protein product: CASSYRGGENTIYF.

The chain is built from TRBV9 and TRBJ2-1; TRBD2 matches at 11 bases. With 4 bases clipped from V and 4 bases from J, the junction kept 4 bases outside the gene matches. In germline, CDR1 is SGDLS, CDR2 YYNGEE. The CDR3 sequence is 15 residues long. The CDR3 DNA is TGTGCCAGCAGCCCGACTAGCGGGGTGTACAATGAGCAGTTCTTC. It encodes CASSPTSGVYNEQFF.